The 18 T cell receptor beta chains presented below share a single source sample, sequenced in a study of T cell repertoires in cytomegalovirus infection. TCRdb re-analysed the reads in MiXCR, keeping a single row per CDR3 protein. The table lists a few hundred thousand distinct CDR3 sequences, less than 25% of them singletons. Their antigens are not known. Sequencing used cultured PBMCs, obtained from culture after CMV antigen stimulation. The source of these receptors is a human donor in good health (CMV status not recorded). Some clones in this sample may be carry-over from other donors' samples.

This clonotype was counted a single time. This chain uses TRBV11-2 with TRBJ2-7, with 10 bases matching TRBD2. Germline CDR1 is SGHAT and CDR2 is FQNNGV. The ends lost 3 bases at V and 3 bases at J; junction bases unmatched: 8. This CDR3 has 16 residues. CDR3 in amino acids: CASSFPRLAGDYEQYV. CDR3 bases: TGTGCCAGCAGCTTCCCCCGGCTAGCGGGAGACTACGAGCAGTACGTC.

This clonotype showed up many times. The chain joins TRBV7-2 to TRBJ2-3; TRBD1 aligns across 9 bases. After removal of 5 bases from V and 7 bases from J, the junction contained 7 bases not matched to a gene. CDR1 is SGHTA, CDR2 FQGNSA, per germline. The length of the CDR3 is 14 residues. The CDR3 reads CASSETTGGYTQYF. The CDR3 DNA sequence: TGTGCCAGCAGCGAAACCACAGGGGGCTATACGCAGTATTTT.

The chain employs TRBV19 and TRBJ2-7; D is unclear. Looked up from germline, CDR1 is LNHDA and CDR2 is SQIVND (reference sequence). The germline V and J ends were trimmed by 3 bases and 1 base, with 10 bases remaining between them. The CDR3 has 14 amino acids. CDR3 residues: CASSIYPHSYEQYF. The CDR3 DNA reads as TGTGCCAGTAGTATTTACCCTCATTCCTACGAGCAGTACTTC.

In its sample, this clonotype was seen many times. This chain uses TRBV12-3 or TRBV12-4 with TRBJ1-1, with D hard to call. V was clipped by 3 bases and J by 4 bases, with 6 bases between them. The CDR3 length is 12 residues. CDR3 protein: CASSFSVTEAFF. The CDR3 DNA is TGTGCCAGCAGTTTCTCGGTCACTGAAGCTTTCTTT.

This clonotype was recorded a few times. The genes are TRBV29-1 and TRBJ2-1; 8 bases are a match to TRBD1. There are 16 residues in the CDR3. The germline gives CDR1 SQVTM, CDR2 ANQGSEA. V lost 7 bases and J lost 0; bases outside the gene matches: 11. CDR3 coding DNA: TGCAGCGCCCAGGGGGCGGCCCAGAGCTCCTACAATGAGCAGTTCTTC. This encodes CSAQGAAQSSYNEQFF.

Only one count was recorded for this clonotype. This chain connects TRBV9 to TRBJ2-3; D tentatively reads TRBD1 or TRBD2 (6 bases each). The CDR3 has 18 amino acids. Trimming cost V 1 base and J 6 bases, with 24 bases left between them. Germline loops: CDR1 SGDLS, CDR2 YYNGEE. CDR3 residues: CASSVTPGGFGGLDTQYF. In DNA form, the CDR3 reads TGTGCCAGCAGCGTAACGCCCGGGGGCTTTGGTGGATTGGATACGCAGTATTTT.

This clonotype came up many times. The chain combines TRBV7-2 with TRBJ2-1; 14 bases match TRBD2. This CDR3 spans 16 amino acids. V shed 2 bases and J 8 bases; nucleotides not matched to a gene: 5. Germline CDR1 reads SGHTA; CDR2 reads FQGNSA. The CDR3 region is CASSLQGLAGAHEQFF. In DNA, the CDR3 is TGTGCCAGCAGCTTACAGGGACTAGCGGGAGCCCATGAGCAGTTCTTC.

There are many counts of this clonotype. The gene calls are TRBV7-2 and TRBJ2-1; maybe TRBD2 (6 bases). The V gene lost 5 bases and the J gene lost 12 bases, with 11 bases spanning the gap. CDR1 is SGHTA and CDR2 is FQGNSA in the germline V gene. The length of the CDR3 is 11 residues. The CDR3 protein is CASSKGRGQFF. CDR3 bases: TGTGCCAGCAGCAAAGGGCGGGGGCAGTTCTTC.

The chain links TRBV30 to TRBJ1-1; no clear D. V was shortened by 0 bases and J by 1 base, with 6 bases between the two germline ends. CDR3 size: 13 residues. The germline V gene has CDR1 GTSNPN and CDR2 SVGIG (reference sequence). CDR3 nucleotide sequence: TGTGCCTGGAGTGTAATTGAGAACACTGAAGCTTTCTTT. It is translated as CAWSVIENTEAFF.

This clonotype was counted only a few times. The genes are TRBV6-2 or TRBV6-3 and TRBJ2-7, with a possible D match to TRBD2 (6 bases). There are 19 residues in the CDR3. Trimming took 2 bases from V and 1 from J, leaving 24 bases between them. Germline values: CDR1 MNHEY, CDR2 SVGEGT. The chain's CDR3 is CASSYQSGVSGVTSYEQYV. CDR3 nucleotides: TGTGCCAGCAGTTACCAATCCGGAGTTAGCGGTGTAACGTCCTACGAGCAGTACGTC.

This sequence joins TRBV19 and TRBJ1-2; maybe TRBD1 (5 bases). The CDR3 spans 13 residues. Germline V CDR1 and CDR2: LNHDA, SQIVND (reference sequence). V gave up 11 bases and J gave up 0 bases, with 13 bases separating them. CDR3 nucleotide sequence: TGTGCCTGTCGACAGTTAGCTAACTATGGCTACACCTTC. Translated, it gives CACRQLANYGYTF.

The CDR3 loop is CASSADSAWLSQFF. The DNA of the CDR3 is TGTGCCAGCAGCGCGGACTCAGCTTGGTTGTCGCAGTTCTTC. The chain links TRBV7-2 to TRBJ2-1; a weak D match, TRBD2 (5 bases). The germline V and J ends were trimmed by 5 bases and 12 bases, with 20 bases remaining between them. The CDR3 contains 14 residues. Germline-derived CDR1 and CDR2 are SGHTA and FQGNSA.

This clonotype was observed at least ten times. The chain joins TRBV5-1 to TRBJ2-3; no reliable D call. CDR1 SGHRS and CDR2 YFSETQ come from the germline V gene. This CDR3 has 15 amino acids. V was cut by 3 bases and J by 6 bases, with 17 bases left in between. CDR3 nucleotides: TGCGCCAGCAGCTCCTCTTCTATGATTCCGGATACGCAGTATTTT. Its translation is CASSSSSMIPDTQYF.

This clonotype was seen a few times. The CDR3 loop reads CASSLAGLAENEQFF. The CDR3 DNA sequence: TGTGCCAGCAGCTTAGCAGGACTAGCAGAAAATGAGCAGTTCTTC. V is TRBV7-2 and J is TRBJ2-1, with 8 bases that match TRBD2. From germline, CDR1 is SGHTA and CDR2 FQGNSA. The CDR3 is 15 amino acids. V trimming: 0 bases; J trimming: 7 bases; junction bases outside the gene matches: 5.

V and J are TRBV5-1 and TRBJ1-4; unclear D gene. Germline-derived CDR1 and CDR2 are SGHRS and YFSETQ. V lost 4 bases, J lost 8 bases, and 15 bases lay in between. The CDR3 runs 14 residues. In nucleotides, the CDR3 is TGCGCCAGCAGCCCGGAAGGAAGCCTCGAAAAACTGTTTTTT. Translation gives CASSPEGSLEKLFF.

The genes are TRBV9 and TRBJ2-6; 8 bases line up with TRBD1. There are 16 residues in the CDR3. CDR1 and CDR2 from the germline V gene are SGDLS and YYNGEE. Unmatched junction bases numbered 5, after V lost 4 bases and J lost 2 bases. The CDR3 spells CASSSHRGTGANVLTF. The CDR3 coding sequence is TGTGCCAGCAGCTCGCACAGGGGGACTGGGGCCAACGTCCTGACTTTC.

This clonotype was counted many times. The V call is TRBV20-1, the J call TRBJ2-2, with unresolved D. CDR1 is DFQATT, CDR2 SNEGSKA, per germline (reference sequence). There are 15 residues in the CDR3. V dropped 0 bases and J dropped 3 bases, with 11 bases sitting between them. This CDR3 reads CSARDKPTDTGELFF. The CDR3 DNA reads TGCAGTGCTAGAGATAAGCCTACCGACACCGGGGAGCTGTTTTTT.

J is TRBJ1-5 and V is TRBV12-3 or TRBV12-4; the D is unclear. Trimming took off 1 base at V and 4 bases at J, with 8 bases between the two ends. The CDR3 length is 14 residues. Written as DNA, the CDR3 is TGTGCCAGCAGTTTAGGGAGCCCAAATCAGCCCCAGCATTTT. This encodes CASSLGSPNQPQHF.